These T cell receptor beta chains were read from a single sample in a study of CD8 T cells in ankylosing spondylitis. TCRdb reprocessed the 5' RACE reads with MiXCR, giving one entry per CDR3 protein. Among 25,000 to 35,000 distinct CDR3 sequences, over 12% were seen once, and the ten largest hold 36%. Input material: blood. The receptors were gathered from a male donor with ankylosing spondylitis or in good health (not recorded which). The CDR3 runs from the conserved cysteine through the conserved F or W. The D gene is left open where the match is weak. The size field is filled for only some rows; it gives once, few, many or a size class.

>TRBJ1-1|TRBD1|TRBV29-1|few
TGCAGCGTCCTAACCGGGACAGCAATTCCTGAAGCTTTCTTT
CSVLTGTAIPEAFF
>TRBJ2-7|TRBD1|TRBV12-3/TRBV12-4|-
TGTGCCAGCAGCCTAAAGACAGGGGACGAGCAGTACTTC
CASSLKTGDEQYF
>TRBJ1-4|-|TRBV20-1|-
TGCAGTGCTAGGGCCCTGGACCAGTTGGGAAAACTGTTTTTT
CSARALDQLGKLFF
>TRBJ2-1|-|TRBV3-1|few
TGTGCCAGCAGCCAAGATCGATCGTTAGTCGGAGGCTCCTACAATGAGCAGTTCTTC
CASSQDRSLVGGSYNEQFF
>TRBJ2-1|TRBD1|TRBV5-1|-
TGCGCCAGCAGCTGGGAGGGACAGGGTTCGAATGAGCAGTTCTTC
CASSWEGQGSNEQFF
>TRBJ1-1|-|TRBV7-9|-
TGTGCCAGCAGCTACAGGGAAGTCCGTGAAGCTTTCTTT
CASSYREVREAFF
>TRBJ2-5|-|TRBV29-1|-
TGCAGCGTTGAAGCTGGGGAGACCCAGTACTTC
CSVEAGETQYF
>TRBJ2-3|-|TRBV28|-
TGTGCCAGCAGTTTATGGGGCAAACGCACAGATACGCAGTATTTT
CASSLWGKRTDTQYF
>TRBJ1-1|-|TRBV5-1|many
TGCGCCAGCAGCCCCCAGGTTGGGACTGAAGCTTTCTTT
CASSPQVGTEAFF
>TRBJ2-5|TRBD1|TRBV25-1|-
TGTGCCAGCAGTGAACCACCCTTGACAGGGAAGCGGGAGACCCAGTACTTC
CASSEPPLTGKRETQYF
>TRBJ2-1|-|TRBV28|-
TGTGCCAGCAGTCCCGGGGCCCCGACATCGTACAATGAGCAGTTCTTC
CASSPGAPTSYNEQFF
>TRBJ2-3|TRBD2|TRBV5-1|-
TGCGCCAGCAGCTTGATCCGGGAGGGCGGTGCAGATACGCAGTATTTT
CASSLIREGGADTQYF
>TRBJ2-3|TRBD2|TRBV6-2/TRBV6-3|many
TGTGCCAGCAGTGCGCCTAGCGGGAGTGGGACAGATACGCAGTATTTT
CASSAPSGSGTDTQYF
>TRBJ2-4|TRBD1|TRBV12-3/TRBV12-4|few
TGTGCCAGCAGTCGGAGACAGGGGGCGCAAGTAAACATTCAGTACTTC
CASSRRQGAQVNIQYF
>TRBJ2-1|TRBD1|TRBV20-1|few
TGCAGTGCTCGGAATTGGCAGGGGGCGTCTGAGCAGTTCTTC
CSARNWQGASEQFF
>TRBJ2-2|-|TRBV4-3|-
TGCGCCAGCAGCCAAGATTCTAACACCGGGGAGCTGTTTTTT
CASSQDSNTGELFF
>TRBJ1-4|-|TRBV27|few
TGTGCCAGCAGTGGGCGGGGGACTAATGAAAAACTGTTTTTT
CASSGRGTNEKLFF
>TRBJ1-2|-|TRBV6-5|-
TGTGCCAGCAGTTATGCCCAGGGTGATGGCTACACCTTC
CASSYAQGDGYTF
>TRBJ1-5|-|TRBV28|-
TGTGCCAGCAGTTTGCGCCCGGGAGCGACCTTAGGAAGCAATCAGCCCCAGCATTTT
CASSLRPGATLGSNQPQHF
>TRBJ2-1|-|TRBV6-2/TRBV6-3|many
TGTGCCAGCAGTTCGGGAAATGAGCAGTTCTTC
CASSSGNEQFF
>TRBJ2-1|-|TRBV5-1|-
TGCGCCAGCAGCTGGAGCGGGGAGGGGGGTGAGCAGTTCTTC
CASSWSGEGGEQFF
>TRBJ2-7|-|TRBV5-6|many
TGTGCCAGCAGCTCTTTGAGGACCACCTACGAGCAGTACTTC
CASSSLRTTYEQYF
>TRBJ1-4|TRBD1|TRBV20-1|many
TGCAGTGCTAGTTCGGGGACAGGGAGCGAAAAACTGTTTTTT
CSASSGTGSEKLFF
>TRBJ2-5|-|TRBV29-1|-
TGCAGCGTCAGAGAGGGAGAGACCCAGTACTTC
CSVREGETQYF
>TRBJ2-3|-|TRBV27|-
TGTGCCAGCAGTCGGGTCGTCACAGATACGCAGTATTTT
CASSRVVTDTQYF
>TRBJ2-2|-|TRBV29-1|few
TGCAGCGTTGAAGATACAGGGTCCGGCACCGGGGAGCTGTTTTTT
CSVEDTGSGTGELFF
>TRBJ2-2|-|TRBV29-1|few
TGCAGCGTTGGGACCTACACCGGGGAGCTGTTTTTT
CSVGTYTGELFF
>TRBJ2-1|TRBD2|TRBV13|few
TGTGCCAGCAGCCCGACCGGGACTAGCGGGAAAATTTCCTACAATGAGCAGTTCTTC
CASSPTGTSGKISYNEQFF
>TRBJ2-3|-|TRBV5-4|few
TGTGCCAGCAGCTTGGGACAGAGCACAGATACGCAGTATTTT
CASSLGQSTDTQYF
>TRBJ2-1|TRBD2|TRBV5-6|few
TGTGCCAGCAGCTCACTGACTAGCGGGGGGTTTGAGCAGTTCTTC
CASSSLTSGGFEQFF
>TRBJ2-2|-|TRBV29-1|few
TGCAGCGTTGAAGGAACAGGGGAGGGCACCGGGGAGCTGTTTTTT
CSVEGTGEGTGELFF
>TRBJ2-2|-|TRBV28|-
TGTGCCAGCAGTTTTATAGCCCCCGGGGAGCTGTTTTTT
CASSFIAPGELFF
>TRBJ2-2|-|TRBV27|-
TGTGCCAGCAGTTCCGTAATGGCGAACACCGGGGAGCTGTTTTTT
CASSSVMANTGELFF
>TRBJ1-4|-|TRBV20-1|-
TGCAGTGCTAGAGGTCCCTCCGGGGACGATGAAAAACTGTTTTTT
CSARGPSGDDEKLFF
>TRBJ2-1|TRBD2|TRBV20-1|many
TGCAGTGCTAGAGATCCCGCTAGCGGGGGCAATGAGCAGTTCTTC
CSARDPASGGNEQFF
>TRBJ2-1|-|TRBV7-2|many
TGTGCCAGCAGCCCTCTAGTGTACAATGAGCAGTTCTTC
CASSPLVYNEQFF
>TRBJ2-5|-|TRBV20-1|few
TGCAGTGCTAGAGGCCGGGTCCCCCAAGAGACCCAGTACTTC
CSARGRVPQETQYF
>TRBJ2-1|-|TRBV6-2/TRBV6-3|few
TGTGCCAGCAGTCTCAGGGGGGTGACCTACAATGAGCAGTTCTTC
CASSLRGVTYNEQFF
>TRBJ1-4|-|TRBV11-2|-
TGTGCCAGCAGCTTAGTCGATGAAAAACTGTTTTTT
CASSLVDEKLFF
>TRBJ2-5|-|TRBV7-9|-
TGTGCCAGCAGCGAAACGCGGGGTGTGGAGACCCAGTACTTC
CASSETRGVETQYF
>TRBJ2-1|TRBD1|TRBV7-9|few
TGTGCCAGCAGCCTAACGACAGGGTCCTACAATGAGCAGTTCTTC
CASSLTTGSYNEQFF
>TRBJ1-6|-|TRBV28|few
TGTGCCAGCAGTTTTCAGGGTTCACCCCTCCACTTT
CASSFQGSPLHF
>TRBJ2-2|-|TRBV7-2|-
TGTGCCAGCAGCTTAGGTTCTCGGGGCGTTGCGACCGGGGAGCTGTTTTTT
CASSLGSRGVATGELFF
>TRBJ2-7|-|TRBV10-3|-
TGTGCCATCAGTGACCCAACCGGGGACCCCTACGAGCAGTACTTC
CAISDPTGDPYEQYF
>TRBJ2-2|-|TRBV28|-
TGTGCCAGCAGTCCCACTACCGGGGAGCTGTTTTTT
CASSPTTGELFF
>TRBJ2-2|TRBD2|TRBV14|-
TGTGCCAGCAGCTTCCGAGGACTAGCGGCGAACACCGGGGAGCTGTTTTTT
CASSFRGLAANTGELFF
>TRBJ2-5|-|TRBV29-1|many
TGCAGCGTTGAATGGGGAATGGAGACCCAGTACTTC
CSVEWGMETQYF
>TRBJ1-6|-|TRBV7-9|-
TGTGCCAGCAGCGGAAGCTCCTATAATTCACCCCTCCACTTT
CASSGSSYNSPLHF
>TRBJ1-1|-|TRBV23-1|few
TGCGCCAGGCTCAAACGTCCGCTGAACACTGAAGCTTTCTTT
CARLKRPLNTEAFF
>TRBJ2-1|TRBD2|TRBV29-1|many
TGCAGCGTTGCGACCCGGGGGAGGGGCCCCGAGCAGTTCTTC
CSVATRGRGPEQFF
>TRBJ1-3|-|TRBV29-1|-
TGCAGCGTTGATACTGGGGGAAACACCATATATTTT
CSVDTGGNTIYF
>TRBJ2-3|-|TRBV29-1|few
TGCAGCGTTTATTTGGCTAAGAATACGCAGTATTTT
CSVYLAKNTQYF
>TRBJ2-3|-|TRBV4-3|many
TGCGCCAGCAGCCAGGCCCTACTAGCAGATACGCAGTATTTT
CASSQALLADTQYF
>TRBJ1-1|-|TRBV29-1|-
TGCAGCGTTGCCGGGCTGGGGGACACTGAAGCTTTCTTT
CSVAGLGDTEAFF
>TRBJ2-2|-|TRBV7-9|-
TGTGCCAGCAGCAGTGACCGGGCGGACATAAGCACCGGGGAGCTGTTTTTT
CASSSDRADISTGELFF
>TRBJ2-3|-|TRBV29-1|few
TGCAGCGTTGAAATAGACAGATCCACAGATACGCAGTATTTT
CSVEIDRSTDTQYF